Below are 25 T cell receptor beta chains sequenced from a single sample in a study of cytomegalovirus exposure and HLA in healthy donors. 60 Vbeta and 13 Jbeta primers were used in PCR. Sequencing was performed with immunoSEQ multiplex PCR; in TCRdb, only in-frame clones are kept and a portion is missing. The listing contains about 55,000 clones. Sequencing was performed on PBMCs. The receptor set was obtained from a man aged 50 to 59 in good health and CMV-seropositive.

The chain carries TRBV2 and TRBJ2-4; D might be TRBD2 (6 bases). Germline CDR1 reads SNHLY; CDR2 reads FYNNEI. Deletions cut 6 bases from V and 0 bases from J, with 12 bases between. The CDR3 is 15 amino acids. The CDR3 spells CASRGSGLAKNIQYF. In nucleotides, the CDR3 is TGTGCCAGCAGAGGTAGCGGCCTAGCCAAAAACATTCAGTACTTC.

The CDR3 spells CASSRGLLNTEAFF. The CDR3, as DNA: TGTGCCAGCAGCAGGGGACTACTGAACACTGAAGCTTTCTTT. The J gene is TRBJ1-1, the V gene TRBV5-8; TRBD1 is a possible D gene (5 bases). Trimming removed 4 bases at V and 0 bases at J, with 10 bases between. Germline-derived CDR1 and CDR2 are SGHTS and YDEGEE. The CDR3 is 14 residues long.

The genes are TRBV9 and TRBJ2-7; 7 nucleotides line up with TRBD1. CDR3 length: 16 residues. Germline trimming cut 3 bases from V and 3 bases from J; bases unmatched to any gene: 12. CDR1 is SGDLS and CDR2 is YYNGEE in the germline V gene. The CDR3: CASSDAPERGHYEQYF. The CDR3 coding sequence is TGTGCCAGCAGCGACGCTCCTGAGAGGGGGCACTACGAGCAGTACTTC.

The V and J genes are TRBV7-3 and TRBJ2-3; the match to TRBD1 covers 8 bases. CDR3 length: 15 residues. Trimming cost V 5 bases and J 2 bases; bases outside gene matches: 6. CDR1 is SGHTA and CDR2 is FQGTGA in the germline V gene. CDR3 in amino acids: CASSQTGAFTDTQYF. The CDR3 DNA reads as TGTGCCAGCAGCCAGACAGGGGCCTTCACAGATACGCAGTATTTT.

The V call is TRBV6-5, the J call TRBJ1-3; D ambiguous. Trimming removed 0 bases from V and 1 base from J, with 10 bases in between. Germline lookup yields CDR1 MNHEY and CDR2 SVGAGI. CDR3 length equals 16 residues. The CDR3 loop reads CASSYSRGSSGNTIYF. CDR3 DNA: TGTGCCAGCAGTTACTCAAGAGGGTCATCTGGAAACACCATATATTTT.

V usage is TRBV18 and J usage is TRBJ1-1; TRBD1 might be the D (6 bases). V shed 3 bases and J shed 5 bases, with 28 bases lying between them. The CDR3 is made up of 19 amino acids. Germline V gives CDR1 KGHSH, CDR2 LQKENI. The CDR3 DNA is TGTGCCAGCTCACCTAGGCTTACCTGGACGGAGAGTAGGGGGACTGAAGCTTTCTTT. Protein product: CASSPRLTWTESRGTEAFF.

This sequence joins TRBV30 and TRBJ1-5; 7 bases agree with TRBD1. The ends lost 0 bases at V and 1 base at J; junction bases unmatched: 3. The CDR3 spans 15 residues. Germline V gene lookup returns CDR1 GTSNPN and CDR2 SVGIG (reference sequence). CDR3 sequence reads: CAWSVTGASNQPQHF. CDR3 nucleotide sequence: TGTGCCTGGAGTGTCACAGGGGCCAGCAATCAGCCCCAGCATTTT.

The chain has TRBV19 and TRBJ1-3; maybe TRBD1 (5 bases). The CDR3 sequence is 13 residues long. The V gene's germline CDR1 is LNHDA and CDR2 SQIVND (reference sequence). The ends were cut back, 3 bases at V and 7 bases at J, with 10 bases in the middle. CDR3 bases: TGTGCCAGTAGTATTGAACGGGGGAACACCATATATTTT. Protein sequence: CASSIERGNTIYF.

The chain has TRBV19 and TRBJ2-1; D possibly corresponds to TRBD1 (5 bases). Deletions cut 1 base from V and 5 bases from J, with 12 bases between. The CDR3 runs 15 residues. Germline CDR1 reads LNHDA; CDR2 reads SQIVND (reference sequence). CDR3 sequence reads: CASSIGKDTDNEQFF. CDR3 nucleotides: TGTGCCAGTAGTATAGGTAAGGACACCGACAATGAGCAGTTCTTC. The full variable domain, its missing parts supplied by reference TRBV19 and TRBJ2-1, is DGGITQSPKYLFRKEGQNVTLSCEQNLNHDAMYWYRQDPGQGLRLIYYSQIVNDFQKGDIAEGYSVSREKKESFPLTVTSAQKNPTAFYLCASSIGKDTDNEQFFGPGTRLTVL.

The rearrangement joins TRBV6-5 to TRBJ2-7; 10 bases match TRBD1. Trimming took 6 bases from V and 3 from J; bases not matched to a gene: 8. The CDR3 covers 15 residues. Germline V CDR1 and CDR2: MNHEY, SVGAGI. The CDR3 sequence is CASSPGTGADYEQYF. Here the CDR3 DNA reads TGTGCCAGCAGCCCCGGGACAGGGGCCGACTACGAGCAGTACTTC.

The rearrangement joins TRBV9 to TRBJ2-2, with 8 bases that match TRBD1. Losses at the gene ends were 0 bases for V and 9 bases for J; bases not matched to a gene: 4. CDR1 and CDR2 (germline): SGDLS, YYNGEE. The CDR3 is 14 residues long. CDR3 DNA sequence: TGTGCCAGCAGCGTAGGCCAGGGGGCATGGGAGCTGTTTTTT. Translation: CASSVGQGAWELFF. The entire variable domain, with the rest obtained from reference TRBV9 and TRBJ2-2, is as follows: DSGVTQTPKHLITATGQRVTLRCSPRSGDLSVYWYQQSLDQGLQFLIQYYNGEERAKGNILERFSAQQFPDLHSELNLSSLELGDSALYFCASSVGQGAWELFFGEGSRLTVL.

The chain combines TRBV7-2 with TRBJ1-2, with TRBD1 as a possible D gene (6 bases). This CDR3 is 13 amino acids long. Looked up from germline, CDR1 is SGHTA and CDR2 is FQGNSA. The ends were cut back, 3 bases at V and 5 bases at J, with 10 bases in the middle. The CDR3 reads CASSFQQGYGYTF. The CDR3 bases are TGTGCCAGCAGCTTCCAACAGGGTTATGGCTACACCTTC.

The chain links TRBV6-4 to TRBJ1-2; TRBD1 is a possible D gene (5 bases). CDR1 is MRHNA and CDR2 is SNTAGT in the germline V gene. V lost 0 bases, J lost 4 bases, and 15 bases lay in between. The CDR3 is 16 residues long. The CDR3, as DNA: TGTGCCAGCAGTGACTCCCCCGACAGCTTCCCCTATGGCTACACCTTC. Translated, it gives CASSDSPDSFPYGYTF.

The rearrangement links TRBV18 to TRBJ1-2; 9 nucleotides align to TRBD1. Trimming at V came to 3 bases and at J to 7 bases, leaving 6 bases not matched to a gene. The CDR3 has 14 amino acids. CDR1 and CDR2 (germline): KGHSH, LQKENI. CDR3 nucleotides: TGTGCCAGCTCACCCCGGACAGGGGAGCCTGGCTACACCTTC. Amino acid sequence: CASSPRTGEPGYTF.

V usage is TRBV25-1 and J usage is TRBJ2-1; TRBD2 matches at 7 bases. The CDR3 runs to 14 residues. From germline, CDR1 is MGHDK and CDR2 SYGVNS. Trimming at V came to 4 bases and at J to 3 bases, leaving 3 bases not matched to a gene. The CDR3 loop reads CASSGGLIYNEQFF. The CDR3 coding sequence is TGTGCCAGCAGTGGGGGACTAATCTACAATGAGCAGTTCTTC.

The rearrangement uses TRBV11-2 and TRBJ2-7; 8 bases map to TRBD1. This CDR3 spans 16 amino acids. Germline lookup yields CDR1 SGHAT and CDR2 FQNNGV. V lost 4 bases to trimming and J lost 6 bases; unmatched junction nucleotides: 14. CDR3 in amino acids: CASSSKGGQAWGEQYF. For the CDR3, the DNA is TGTGCCAGCAGCTCCAAAGGGGGACAGGCATGGGGCGAGCAGTACTTC. The complete variable domain, with remaining parts taken from reference TRBV11-2 and TRBJ2-7, reads EAGVAQSPRYKIIEKRQSVAFWCNPISGHATLYWYQQILGQGPKLLIQFQNNGVVDDSQLPKDRFSAERLKGVDSTLKIQPAKLEDSAVYLCASSSKGGQAWGEQYFGPGTRLTVT.

This rearrangement joins TRBV5-4 to TRBJ1-2; 9 bases map to TRBD1. Germline-derived CDR1 and CDR2 are SGHNT and YYREEE (reference sequence). The CDR3 length is 13 residues. With 5 bases clipped from V and 7 bases from J, the junction kept 6 bases outside the gene matches. Written as DNA, the CDR3 is TGTGCCAGCAGACTGACAGGGGGAGGTGGCTACACCTTC. It encodes CASRLTGGGGYTF.

The rearrangement uses TRBV25-1 and TRBJ2-7; D may be TRBD2 (5 bases). Germline V lookup: CDR1 MGHDK, CDR2 SYGVNS. The CDR3 contains 12 residues. V lost 4 bases, J lost 6 bases, and 10 bases lay in between. The CDR3 DNA is TGTGCCAGCAGTGTCGGAGGTGTCGAGCAGTACTTC. This codes for CASSVGGVEQYF.

The chain has TRBV30 and TRBJ2-3, with 7 positions matching TRBD2. The CDR3 runs 13 residues. Germline V gene data show CDR1 as GTSNPN and CDR2 as SVGIG (reference sequence). V dropped 5 bases and J dropped 2; count of bases not matched to a gene: 4. The CDR3 sequence is CAWGGGITDTQYF. The DNA of the CDR3 is TGTGCCTGGGGCGGGGGAATCACAGATACGCAGTATTTT.

The chain employs TRBV7-2 and TRBJ2-7, with 15 bases lining up with TRBD2. The CDR3 has 18 residues. CDR1 SGHTA and CDR2 FQGNSA come from the germline V gene. V was clipped by 2 bases and J by 1 base; unmatched bases: 6. The CDR3 loop is CASSLTGLAGGPSYEQYF. As DNA, the CDR3 is TGTGCCAGCAGCTTAACCGGACTAGCGGGAGGGCCATCCTACGAGCAGTACTTC.

The chain joins TRBV30 to TRBJ2-7; 7 bases map to TRBD1. Germline V gene sequence: CDR1 GTSNPN, CDR2 SVGIG (reference sequence). The CDR3 totals 15 residues. Unmatched junction bases numbered 15, after V lost 4 bases and J lost 6 bases. CDR3 sequence: CAWMGQGDPITEQYF. In nucleotides, the CDR3 is TGTGCCTGGATGGGGCAGGGGGACCCTATAACCGAGCAGTACTTC. The full variable domain, its missing parts supplied by reference TRBV30 and TRBJ2-7, is SQTIHQWPATLVQPVGSPLSLECTVEGTSNPNLYWYRQAAGRGLQLLFYSVGIGQISSEVPQNLSASRPQDRQFILSSKKLLLSDSGFYLCAWMGQGDPITEQYFGPGTRLTVT.

The chain carries TRBV6-1 and TRBJ1-5; weak D call: TRBD1 (5 bases). The CDR3 is 15 amino acids. Germline V CDR1 and CDR2: MNHNS, SASEGT. V gave up 2 bases and J gave up 3 bases, with 11 bases separating them. The CDR3 DNA sequence: TGTGCCAGCAGTGAAAGGAGGGACTACAATCAGCCCCAGCATTTT. Protein: CASSERRDYNQPQHF.

The genes are TRBV5-4 and TRBJ1-2; 8 bases map to TRBD1. This CDR3 is built from 14 residues. V gave up 3 bases and J gave up 4 bases; unmatched junction bases: 5. Germline CDR1 SGHNT, CDR2 YYREEE (reference sequence). The CDR3 DNA follows: TGTGCCAGCAGCTCCGGACAGGGACCCTATGGCTACACCTTC. Amino acids: CASSSGQGPYGYTF.

The chain links TRBV20-1 to TRBJ2-2; D is ambiguous. The germline V gene encodes CDR1 DFQATT and CDR2 SNEGSKA (reference sequence). V lost 7 bases and J 2 bases, leaving 5 bases between the germline ends. This CDR3 spans 11 amino acids. The CDR3 DNA follows: TGCAGTGGGCTTAACACCGGGGAGCTGTTTTTT. Amino acids: CSGLNTGELFF.

This rearrangement joins TRBV7-2 to TRBJ1-5, with TRBD1 as a possible D gene (5 bases). CDR1 is SGHTA, CDR2 FQGNSA, per germline. V was trimmed by 4 bases and J by 1 base, leaving 11 bases between them. CDR3 length: 15 amino acids. The CDR3 here is CASSSEGLSNQPQHF. DNA for the CDR3: TGTGCCAGCAGCTCGGAGGGGCTGAGCAATCAGCCCCAGCATTTT. The full variable domain, rest sourced from reference TRBV7-2 and TRBJ1-5, is GAGVSQSPSNKVTEKGKDVELRCDPISGHTALYWYRQSLGQGLEFLIYFQGNSAPDKSGLPSDRFSAERTGGSVSTLTIQRTQQEDSAVYLCASSSEGLSNQPQHFGDGTRLSIL.